Below, 21 T cell receptor beta chains from the same sample are listed, as sequenced in a study of regulatory T cells in long-lasting Graves disease (dated by TCRdb to the early 2020s). Library generation was performed with multiplex PCR. Sequencing was carried out with an Illumina HiSeq 4000. TCR beta libraries were built with iRepertoire HTBI primers and Arm-PCR amplification of CDR3 regions. TCRdb reprocessing: public reads trimmed at Q25 with fastp, clones called with MiXCR, in-frame beta chains kept. Rows merge per CDR3 protein into single entries with the most common DNA and genes. Here the sample has hundreds of thousands of distinct CDR3 sequences; 15% to 20% occur a single time. Around 12% of the sample is held by the ten biggest clonotypes. The meaning of the sample's time point label: newly diagnosed GD, antithyroid drugs for less than 3 months. RNA was extracted from PBMCs in TRIzol for both TCR sequencing and RNA sequencing.

This sample also belongs to another study, concerning T cells in Graves' hyperthyroidism and ophthalmopathy.

The sequencing used peripheral blood mononuclear cells (PBMCs), collected at new diagnosis, from a patient treated with antithyroid drugs. These receptor sequences come from a man in his late teens or twenties with Graves disease. Donor details come from another sample of the same person, matched by shared clones.

This clonotype was seen a single time. This may be a read error: a much more frequent sequence differs by one nucleotide. The V gene is TRBV12-3 or TRBV12-4, the J gene TRBJ2-2; maybe TRBD1 (5 bases). The CDR3 runs to 15 residues. CDR3 in DNA: TGTGCCGGCAGAACTACAAGGGGGAACACCGGGGAGCTGTTTTTT. This translates into CAGRTTRGNTGELFF.

The chain carries TRBV19 and TRBJ1-5, with D tentatively TRBD1 (5 bases). The germline CDR1 and CDR2 sequences are LNHDA and SQIVND (reference sequence). The CDR3 extends over 18 amino acids. Trimming removed 10 bases at V and 1 base at J, with 26 bases between. CDR3 in DNA: TGTGCCACAACCCCGGTCTCCCAAGGGGCTTTAAGCAATCAGCCCCAGCATTTT. It translates to CATTPVSQGALSNQPQHF.

This clonotype was seen at least ten times. V usage is TRBV6-1 and J usage is TRBJ1-6; 7 bases are a match to TRBD1. The CDR3 loop spans 16 amino acids. V gave up 5 bases and J gave up 7 bases; unmatched junction bases: 11. Germline values: CDR1 MNHNS, CDR2 SASEGT. CDR3 bases: TGTGCCAGCAGTAAACACAGGGGCTTGGGAAATTCACCCCTCCACTTT. Residues: CASSKHRGLGNSPLHF.

This clonotype was seen only a few times. The gene calls are TRBV7-3 and TRBJ2-3; TRBD2 matches at 7 bases. In germline, CDR1 is SGHTA, CDR2 FQGTGA. The CDR3 consists of 14 residues. V lost 0 bases to trimming and J lost 6 bases; unmatched junction nucleotides: 3. In DNA form, the CDR3 reads TGTGCCAGCAGCTTAACGGGAGGGCCTGATACGCAGTATTTT. Translated, it gives CASSLTGGPDTQYF.

In its sample, this clonotype was seen a few times. V is TRBV7-2 and J is TRBJ1-1, with 9 bases matching TRBD1. The CDR3 is 15 residues long. Germline-derived CDR1 and CDR2 are SGHTA and FQGNSA. The J segment lost 4 bases and the V segment lost 5 bases, leaving 8 bases of the junction unmatched. This CDR3 reads CASSLNGQGSTEAFF. The CDR3 DNA sequence: TGTGCCAGCAGCCTAAACGGACAGGGGAGCACTGAAGCTTTCTTT.

This clonotype showed up many times. The rearrangement links TRBV13 to TRBJ2-7, with D uncertain. The germline CDR1 and CDR2 sequences are PRHDT and FYEKMQ (reference sequence). V lost 0 bases and J lost 2, with 11 bases in between. This CDR3 is built from 15 residues. CDR3 in amino acids: CASSLGAVLTYEQYF. For the CDR3, the DNA is TGTGCCAGCAGCTTAGGCGCCGTCCTAACCTACGAGCAGTACTTC.

This clonotype was seen a handful of times. The chain has TRBV7-3 and TRBJ1-4; D gene uncertain. This CDR3 is built from 15 residues. Trimming took off 2 bases at V and 2 bases at J, with 9 bases between the two ends. Looked up from germline, CDR1 is SGHTA and CDR2 is FQGTGA. The DNA for the CDR3 is TGTGCCAGCAGCTTAGAACGGGCCACTAATGAAAAACTGTTTTTT. This codes for CASSLERATNEKLFF. The full variable domain, in which reference TRBV7-3 and TRBJ1-4 provide the parts outside the CDR3, is GAGVSQTPSNKVTEKGKYVELRCDPISGHTALYWYRQSLGQGPEFLIYFQGTGAADDSGLPNDRFFAVRPEGSVSTLKIQRTERGDSAVYLCASSLERATNEKLFFGSGTQLSVL.

The sample holds a few counts of this clonotype. The J gene is TRBJ2-7, the V gene TRBV6-1; 7 bases are a match to TRBD1. This CDR3 is built from 16 residues. V shed 6 bases, J shed 3 bases, and the junction held 14 bases outside the gene matches. Germline V gene lookup returns CDR1 MNHNS and CDR2 SASEGT. In DNA, the CDR3 is TGTGCCAGCAGAACGAGACAGGGCCCTCATCACTACGAGCAGTACTTC. The encoded protein is CASRTRQGPHHYEQYF.

This clonotype showed up just a few times. Compared with germline, one end of the junction differs, possibly owing to a read error. The chain carries TRBV6-2 or TRBV6-3 and TRBJ2-7, with TRBD1 matching 11 bases. The CDR3 runs to 16 residues. Germline CDR1 MNHEY, CDR2 SVGEGT. The CDR3, as DNA: TGTGCCAGCGGTTACTCGAAGGGGACAGGGGGCTACGAGCAGTACTTC. Translated, it gives CASGYSKGTGGYEQYF.

The chain employs TRBV13 and TRBJ2-1, with TRBD1 matching over 8 bases. Germline assignment: CDR1 PRHDT and CDR2 FYEKMQ (reference sequence). The J segment lost 8 bases and the V segment lost 5 bases, leaving 11 bases of the junction unmatched. The CDR3 consists of 15 residues. Written as DNA, the CDR3 is TGTGCCAGCAGCCAACGGACAGGGTTGACCCATGAGCAGTTCTTC. Translated: CASSQRTGLTHEQFF.

As for this clonotype: A much larger clone sits a single nucleotide away, making a read error possible. The J gene is TRBJ2-5, the V gene TRBV6-4, with a possible D match to TRBD2 (6 bases). V dropped 6 bases and J dropped 1 base, with 18 bases sitting between them. The V gene's germline CDR1 is MRHNA and CDR2 SNTAGT. The CDR3 has 16 amino acids. This CDR3 reads CASSLRLVGLQETQYF. DNA of the CDR3: TGTGCCAGCAGCTTACGTCTTGTGGGACTCCAAGAGACCCAGTACTTC.

This chain links TRBV2 with TRBJ2-5, with D tentatively TRBD1 or TRBD2 (5 bases each). The V and J ends lost 8 bases and 1 base respectively, with 8 bases between them. This CDR3 is 12 amino acids long. The germline V gene encodes CDR1 SNHLY and CDR2 FYNNEI. The CDR3 sequence: CASGTTQETQYF. CDR3 nucleotides: TGTGCCAGCGGGACCACCCAAGAGACCCAGTACTTC.

This clonotype was picked up many times. V is TRBV7-8 and J is TRBJ1-2; D call uncertain. The CDR3 runs to 18 residues. The germline gives CDR1 SGHVS, CDR2 FQNEAQ. V was cut by 5 bases and J by 8 bases, with 30 bases left in between. This chain's CDR3 is CASSPHRMASGVRLGYTF. In DNA, the CDR3 is TGTGCCAGCAGCCCCCATAGGATGGCTTCTGGTGTCCGTTTGGGCTACACCTTC.

This clonotype was seen only a few times. The chain recombines TRBV25-1 with TRBJ2-1; D is possibly TRBD2 (6 bases). This CDR3 is built from 15 residues. The V end was cut by 3 bases, the J end by 6 bases, with 15 bases between. Germline V CDR1 and CDR2: MGHDK, SYGVNS. The CDR3 nucleotides read TGTGCCAGCAGTGACCGACTGGGGGGAAGCAATGAGCAGTTCTTC. It translates to CASSDRLGGSNEQFF.

The J gene is TRBJ2-7, the V gene TRBV20-1; 7 nucleotides match TRBD1. The CDR3 has 16 residues. Germline V CDR1 and CDR2: DFQATT, SNEGSKA (reference sequence). The V gene end was trimmed by 1 base and the J gene end by 3 bases; junction bases not matched to a gene: 12. This chain's CDR3 is CSARGPPSRGIYEQYF. CDR3 coding DNA: TGCAGTGCTAGAGGACCCCCAAGCAGGGGGATCTACGAGCAGTACTTC.

The chain couples TRBV29-1 to TRBJ1-4; D is undetermined. CDR3 size: 14 residues. V was trimmed by 7 bases and J by 0 bases, leaving 12 bases between them. Germline assignment: CDR1 SQVTM and CDR2 ANQGSEA. The DNA of the CDR3 is TGCAGCGCCCTAACAATAGCAACTAATGAAAAACTGTTTTTT. Encoded protein: CSALTIATNEKLFF. Drawing the rest from reference TRBV29-1 and TRBJ1-4, the complete variable domain is SAVISQKPSRDICQRGTSLTIQCQVDSQVTMMFWYRQQPGQSLTLIATANQGSEATYESGFVIDKFPISRPNLTFSTLTVSNMSPEDSSIYLCSALTIATNEKLFFGSGTQLSVL.

This clonotype was observed at least ten times. This chain links TRBV2 with TRBJ2-5; TRBD2 matches at 12 bases. CDR3 length: 15 amino acids. Unmatched junction bases numbered 2, after V lost 6 bases and J lost 0 bases. Germline V gene sequence: CDR1 SNHLY, CDR2 FYNNEI. CDR3 sequence: CASRTSGRHQETQYF. Here the CDR3 DNA reads TGTGCCAGCAGGACTAGCGGGAGACACCAAGAGACCCAGTACTTC. Looking up the rest from reference TRBV2 and TRBJ2-5 gives the full variable domain: EPEVTQTPSHQVTQMGQEVILRCVPISNHLYFYWYRQILGQKVEFLVSFYNNEISEKSEIFDDQFSVERPDGSNFTLKIRSTKLEDSAMYFCASRTSGRHQETQYFGPGTRLLVL.

CDR3 nucleotides: TGCGCCAGCAGCTCCCCGGACAGGGGGCCCCCCTATACGCAGTATTTT. Its protein is CASSSPDRGPPYTQYF. This chain links TRBV5-1 with TRBJ2-3, with 11 nucleotides matching TRBD1. The CDR3 is 16 amino acids. Trimming at V came to 3 bases and at J to 7 bases, leaving 10 bases not matched to a gene. Per germline, CDR1 SGHRS and CDR2 YFSETQ.

The rearrangement uses TRBV29-1 and TRBJ1-1; unclear D gene. Per the germline V gene, CDR1 is SQVTM and CDR2 is ANQGSEA. The ends were cut back, 1 base at V and 1 base at J, with 7 bases in the middle. The length of the CDR3 is 13 residues. The CDR3 loop is CSVEVLTNTEAFF. CDR3 coding DNA: TGCAGCGTTGAAGTACTCACGAACACTGAAGCTTTCTTT.

This clonotype was recorded a few times. V and J are TRBV20-1 and TRBJ2-7; tentatively, D is TRBD2 (5 bases). This CDR3 comprises 12 residues. V was shortened by 6 bases and J by 7 bases, with 16 bases between the two germline ends. From germline, CDR1 is DFQATT and CDR2 SNEGSKA (reference sequence). The CDR3 region is CSARTGAIEQYF. CDR3 in DNA: TGCAGTGCCCGGACTGGCGCTATAGAGCAGTACTTC.

This clonotype was picked up many times. J is TRBJ2-7 and V is TRBV29-1; 14 bases map to TRBD2. Unmatched junction bases numbered 5, after V lost 4 bases and J lost 0 bases. Germline V gene sequence: CDR1 SQVTM, CDR2 ANQGSEA. This CDR3 has 16 residues. CDR3 coding DNA: TGCAGCGTTGCCGGGACTAGCGGGAGAAGCTCCTACGAGCAGTACTTC. Translated: CSVAGTSGRSSYEQYF.